The 9 T cell receptor beta chains reported below all come from one sample, sequenced in a study of blood T cell repertoires in COVID-19. Assay used: immunoSEQ multiplex PCR; TCRdb lists only in-frame clones, some missing. The table includes about 260,000 clones, 88% detected once. The sequencing sample was made of PBMCs or T cells enriched from blood (not recorded which). These receptors were collected from a woman aged 45-65 years who had recovered from COVID-19.

The chain joins TRBV12-5 to TRBJ2-3, with 10 bases aligning to TRBD2. J was trimmed by 2 bases and V by 5 bases; bases with no gene match: 10. The germline V gene encodes CDR1 LGHNT and CDR2 FRNRAP. The CDR3 totals 17 residues. The CDR3 region has the DNA TGTGCTAGTGGTCCAACGGGAACTAGCGGGGTCACAGATACGCAGTATTTT. Its protein product is CASGPTGTSGVTDTQYF.

V is TRBV28 and J is TRBJ1-1, with D possibly TRBD1 on 5 matching bases. CDR1 and CDR2 (germline): MDHEN, SYDVKM. Trimming stripped 6 bases from V and 5 bases from J, with 10 bases between. CDR3 length: 12 amino acids. This CDR3 is CASRVGVTEAFF. CDR3 sequence (DNA): TGTGCCAGCAGGGTAGGGGTAACTGAAGCTTTCTTT.

The chain joins TRBV6-2 or TRBV6-3 to TRBJ2-3; the match to TRBD2 covers 7 bases. Germline CDR1 MNHEY, CDR2 SVGEGT. The length of the CDR3 is 15 residues. Trimming removed 5 bases from V and 1 base from J; junction bases left unmatched: 6. CDR3 bases: TGTGCCAGCAGTCGGAATCGGGGGGGCACAGATACGCAGTATTTT. Encoded protein: CASSRNRGGTDTQYF.

The gene calls are TRBV29-1 and TRBJ1-1; possible D gene TRBD1, 5 bases. This CDR3 comprises 14 residues. The V and J ends lost 4 bases and 5 bases respectively, with 17 bases between them. Looked up from germline, CDR1 is SQVTM and CDR2 is ANQGSEA. The CDR3 here is CSVVEGLSPTEAFF. CDR3 in DNA: TGCAGCGTTGTAGAGGGACTGAGCCCAACTGAAGCTTTCTTT.

This clone has a single count. CDR3 DNA: TGTGCCAGCAGCCCCGGGACAGGGACAGATACGCAGTATTTT. Residues: CASSPGTGTDTQYF. The chain links TRBV7-9 to TRBJ2-3; 9 nucleotides line up with TRBD1. Germline V lookup: CDR1 SEHNR, CDR2 FQNEAQ (reference sequence). The CDR3 has 14 amino acids. Unmatched junction bases numbered 3, after V lost 5 bases and J lost 3 bases.

The chain combines TRBV6-5 with TRBJ1-1; 7 bases match TRBD1. CDR3 length equals 15 residues. CDR1 is MNHEY, CDR2 SVGAGI, per germline. V trimming: 2 bases; J trimming: 4 bases; junction bases outside the gene matches: 7. This CDR3 reads CASSYRQGVGTEAFF. CDR3 nucleotide sequence: TGTGCCAGCAGTTACCGACAGGGAGTAGGCACTGAAGCTTTCTTT.

This clone was observed a single time. This sequence joins TRBV7-2 and TRBJ2-7, with 9 bases matching TRBD2. From germline, CDR1 is SGHTA and CDR2 FQGNSA. V gave up 4 bases and J gave up 2 bases; unmatched junction bases: 3. The length of the CDR3 is 14 residues. Here the CDR3 DNA reads TGTGCCAGCAGCTCAGCGGGAGGCACCTACGAGCAGTACTTC. Protein sequence: CASSSAGGTYEQYF. The full variable domain, with the rest looked up from reference TRBV7-2 and TRBJ2-7, is GAGVSQSPSNKVTEKGKDVELRCDPISGHTALYWYRQSLGQGLEFLIYFQGNSAPDKSGLPSDRFSAERTGGSVSTLTIQRTQQEDSAVYLCASSSAGGTYEQYFGPGTRLTVT.

V is TRBV6-2 or TRBV6-3 and J is TRBJ2-7, with D perhaps matching TRBD1 (5 bases). Germline values: CDR1 MNHEY, CDR2 SVGEGT. This CDR3 contains 14 residues. The germline V and J ends were trimmed by 4 bases and 3 bases, with 13 bases remaining between them. The CDR3 sequence: CASSFQGSGYEQYF. CDR3 sequence (DNA): TGTGCCAGCAGTTTTCAGGGCTCAGGCTACGAGCAGTACTTC.

This clone was seen just once. The chain links TRBV2 to TRBJ2-2; 9 positions agree with TRBD1. This CDR3 has 15 amino acids. CDR1 is SNHLY, CDR2 FYNNEI, per germline. The trim removed 7 bases at V and 4 bases at J, leaving 7 bases unmatched. The CDR3 region is CASTPRQGGTGELFF. The CDR3 DNA sequence: TGTGCCAGCACCCCCCGACAGGGGGGCACCGGGGAGCTGTTTTTT.